This entry lists 15 T cell receptor beta chains sequenced from one sample in a study of blood T cell repertoires in COVID-19. The table came from immunoSEQ multiplex PCR; TCRdb's copy has only in-frame clones and leaves some out. The table includes 250,000 to 300,000 clones, 85% to 90% detected once. The sample consisted of peripheral blood. The source is a woman in her sixties or seventies with COVID-19, enrolled during active disease.

The chain couples TRBV28 to TRBJ2-7; 7 positions agree with TRBD1. Germline CDR1 and CDR2: MDHEN and SYDVKM. V lost 8 bases and J lost 2; bases outside the gene matches: 6. The CDR3 runs 13 residues. CDR3 region: CASQGQLAYEQYF. Here the CDR3 DNA reads TGTGCCAGCCAGGGACAGCTAGCCTACGAGCAGTACTTC.

The chain joins TRBV18 to TRBJ1-6; maybe TRBD1 (5 bases). Trimming took off 8 bases at V and 7 bases at J, with 15 bases between the two ends. The length of the CDR3 is 14 residues. The germline CDR1 and CDR2 sequences are KGHSH and LQKENI. The CDR3 coding sequence is TGTGCCAGCGGAAGAGGAGACAGCAATTCACCCCTCCACTTT. Its protein is CASGRGDSNSPLHF. Together with reference TRBV18 and TRBJ1-6, the CDR3 gives the full variable domain: NAGVMQNPRHLVRRRGQEARLRCSPMKGHSHVYWYRQLPEEGLKFMVYLQKENIIDESGMPKERFSAEFPKEGPSILRIQQVVRGDSAAYFCASGRGDSNSPLHFGNGTRLTVT.

The CDR3 sequence: CASSLRGGVAFF. DNA of the CDR3: TGTGCCAGCAGTCTTCGTGGGGGGGTGGCTTTCTTT. This chain joins TRBV6-5 and TRBJ1-1; maybe TRBD1 (5 bases). This CDR3 region has 12 residues. In germline, CDR1 is MNHEY, CDR2 SVGAGI. V dropped 5 bases and J dropped 11 bases, with 15 bases sitting between them.

This clone was observed once. The chain employs TRBV7-3 and TRBJ2-2; perhaps TRBD1 as D (6 bases). V lost 2 bases to trimming and J lost 0 bases, with 22 bases between them. Germline CDR1 SGHTA, CDR2 FQGTGA. The CDR3 loop spans 20 amino acids. The CDR3 loop reads CASSLGYYGGRATNTGELFF. CDR3 coding DNA: TGTGCCAGCAGCTTAGGGTACTATGGGGGCAGGGCCACGAACACCGGGGAGCTGTTTTTT.

The chain links TRBV7-2 to TRBJ2-4, with D perhaps TRBD1 (6 bases). Germline V lookup: CDR1 SGHTA, CDR2 FQGNSA. The ends were cut back, 5 bases at V and 6 bases at J, with 14 bases in the middle. This CDR3 has 14 residues. As DNA, the CDR3 is TGTGCCAGCAGCCAACAGGGACGGGGAAACATTCAGTACTTC. It yields the protein CASSQQGRGNIQYF.

This clone was recorded only once. The rearrangement links TRBV5-1 to TRBJ1-2, with D perhaps TRBD1 (5 bases). V lost 4 bases and J 5 bases, leaving 12 bases between the germline ends. CDR1 is SGHRS and CDR2 is YFSETQ in the germline V gene. The CDR3 has 13 amino acids. CDR3 residues: CASSPGHQYGYTF. In DNA form, the CDR3 reads TGCGCCAGCAGCCCCGGACACCAATATGGCTACACCTTC. Full variable domain (missing parts from reference TRBV5-1 and TRBJ1-2): KAGVTQTPRYLIKTRGQQVTLSCSPISGHRSVSWYQQTPGQGLQFLFEYFSETQRNKGNFPGRFSGRQFSNSRSEMNVSTLELGDSALYLCASSPGHQYGYTFGSGTRLTVV.

This chain joins TRBV7-2 and TRBJ2-3, with 9 bases aligning to TRBD1. Germline V gene data show CDR1 as SGHTA and CDR2 as FQGNSA. The CDR3 consists of 15 residues. Trimming cost V 1 base and J 6 bases; bases outside gene matches: 5. The CDR3 DNA reads as TGTGCCAGCAGCTTAGGACAGGGGGGTGAGGATACGCAGTATTTT. This translates into CASSLGQGGEDTQYF.

V is TRBV28 and J is TRBJ1-5, with TRBD1 matching over 12 bases. With 2 bases clipped from V and 0 bases from J, the junction kept 2 bases outside the gene matches. This CDR3 has 17 amino acids. Germline V gene sequence: CDR1 MDHEN, CDR2 SYDVKM. The CDR3 DNA is TGTGCCAGCAGTTTAGGGACAGGGGGCACTAGCAATCAGCCCCAGCATTTT. Translation gives CASSLGTGGTSNQPQHF.

This chain uses TRBV4-2 with TRBJ2-6; D may be TRBD1 (6 bases). V lost 1 base, J lost 1 base, and 14 bases lay in between. The CDR3 contains 18 residues. Germline V gene sequence: CDR1 LGHNA, CDR2 YNFKEQ. The CDR3 bases are TGTGCCAGCAGCCAAGGAGGGGGAGTGGGTTCTGGGGCCAACGTCCTGACTTTC. This gives the protein CASSQGGGVGSGANVLTF.

This clone occurred a few times. This chain joins TRBV27 and TRBJ1-6; 8 nucleotides line up with TRBD1. Trimming took 5 bases from V and 3 from J; bases not matched to a gene: 6. This CDR3 is built from 16 residues. Germline CDR1 MNHEY, CDR2 SMNVEV (reference sequence). The CDR3 region has the DNA TGTGCCAGCAGTAAATTCACAGGGGGCTATAATTCACCCCTCCACTTT. Its translation is CASSKFTGGYNSPLHF.

CDR3 residues: CASSQENLAGGPYGTDTQYF. CDR3 coding DNA: TGTGCCAGCAGCCAAGAGAATCTAGCGGGAGGGCCCTATGGGACAGATACGCAGTATTTT. V gene TRBV3-1 (or the pseudogene TRBV3-2) combines with J gene TRBJ2-3; 12 nucleotides line up with TRBD2. The V segment lost 0 bases and the J segment 3 bases; nucleotides outside the gene matches: 13. CDR3 length: 20 amino acids. From germline, CDR1 is LGHDT and CDR2 YNNKEL (reference sequence).

For this clone: Distinct nucleotide sequences in the sample also encode this CDR3. The chain couples TRBV28 to TRBJ1-6; TRBD1 aligns across 9 bases. CDR3 size: 15 residues. V trimming: 4 bases; J trimming: 9 bases; junction bases outside the gene matches: 7. The germline V gene encodes CDR1 MDHEN and CDR2 SYDVKM. Written as DNA, the CDR3 is TGTGCCAGCAGTTCACCGGGACAGGGTCTTTCACCCCTCCACTTT. Translation: CASSSPGQGLSPLHF. Looking up the rest from reference TRBV28 and TRBJ1-6 gives the full variable domain: DVKVTQSSRYLVKRTGEKVFLECVQDMDHENMFWYRQDPGLGLRLIYFSYDVKMKEKGDIPEGYSVSREKKERFSLILESASTNQTSMYLCASSSPGQGLSPLHFGNGTRLTVT.

The chain couples TRBV19 to TRBJ2-7; a weak D match, TRBD2 (5 bases). CDR3 length equals 14 residues. The V gene lost 5 bases and the J gene lost 6 bases, with 17 bases spanning the gap. Germline lookup yields CDR1 LNHDA and CDR2 SQIVND (reference sequence). CDR3 sequence: CASSVDRGRLEQYF. CDR3 DNA sequence: TGTGCCAGTAGTGTCGACCGGGGTCGCCTCGAGCAGTACTTC.

V is TRBV7-2 and J is TRBJ2-1; 7 bases align to TRBD2. The V gene's germline CDR1 is SGHTA and CDR2 FQGNSA. The trim removed 5 bases at V and 6 bases at J, leaving 19 bases unmatched. The CDR3 covers 18 residues. DNA for the CDR3: TGTGCCAGCAGCCCCGTGCCCAAGGGTAGCGGGCTAGGCAATGAGCAGTTCTTC. Residues: CASSPVPKGSGLGNEQFF.

The chain couples TRBV21-1 to TRBJ2-2; the D call in the table, TRBD1, was not verified against the DNA. TRBV21-1 is a pseudogene. CDR3 length: 19 residues. The CDR3 here is CASTTGGTQGQGDTGELFF. The DNA of the CDR3 is TGTGCCAGCACCACCGGCGGAACCCAGGGACAGGGGGACACCGGGGAGCTGTTTTTT.